This passage covers 6 T cell receptor beta chains from one sample sequenced in a study of HIV-infected children after antiretroviral therapy interruption. A 3' RACE protocol on RNA, with unique molecular identifiers, produced the TCR library. Each CDR3 protein gets one entry after TCRdb re-called the 3' RACE reads with MiXCR. The sample includes 40,000 or so distinct CDR3 sequences, over 6% of them seen just once. The sample's treatment: PENTA 11 planned treatment interruption arm or continuous ART arm. The material was CD45RA+ CD4+ T cells from PBMCs, pooled from several time points, obtained from a donor given antiretroviral therapy, either interrupted or continuous. Subset in this sample: naive CD4+ CD45RA+ CD45RO- T cells. The receptors stem from a pool of human donors with HIV.

This clonotype was counted many times. CDR3 residues: CSARSTGESTF. CDR3 nucleotides: TGCAGTGCTAGATCGACAGGGGAGTCCACCTTC. The V call is TRBV20-1, the J call TRBJ1-2, with 8 nucleotides matching TRBD1. V gave up 2 bases and J gave up 13 bases; unmatched junction bases: 6. This CDR3 spans 11 amino acids. Germline lookup yields CDR1 DFQATT and CDR2 SNEGSKA (reference sequence).

This clonotype was seen repeatedly, ten times or more. The rearrangement uses TRBV7-2 and TRBJ1-1, with a tentative D call TRBD1 (5 bases). The CDR3 is made up of 16 amino acids. CDR1 and CDR2 from the germline V gene are SGHTA and FQGNSA. V shed 1 base and J shed 3 bases, with 15 bases lying between them. As DNA, the CDR3 is TGTGCCAGCAGCTTAGTCGCTGGGGCACAGGACACTGAAGCTTTCTTT. Translation gives CASSLVAGAQDTEAFF. Full variable domain (rest looked up from reference TRBV7-2 and TRBJ1-1): GAGVSQSPSNKVTEKGKDVELRCDPISGHTALYWYRQSLGQGLEFLIYFQGNSAPDKSGLPSDRFSAERTGGSVSTLTIQRTQQEDSAVYLCASSLVAGAQDTEAFFGQGTRLTVV.

Many counts were recorded for this clonotype. The chain joins TRBV10-3 to TRBJ2-7, with TRBD1 as a possible D gene (6 bases). The CDR3 is made up of 12 amino acids. Germline V CDR1 and CDR2: ENHRY, SYGVKD. Trimming stripped 6 bases from V and 0 bases from J, with 6 bases between. The DNA of the CDR3 is TGTGCCATCAGGGACAGCTCCTACGAGCAGTACTTC. It encodes CAIRDSSYEQYF.

This clonotype has at least ten counts. V is TRBV20-1 and J is TRBJ1-5; D not resolved. The V gene's germline CDR1 is DFQATT and CDR2 SNEGSKA (reference sequence). The CDR3 has 12 residues. V was clipped by 3 bases and J by 3 bases, with 6 bases between them. Here the CDR3 reads CSARGPNQPQHF. The CDR3 DNA follows: TGCAGTGCTAGGGGTCCCAATCAGCCCCAGCATTTT.

This clonotype is termed medium-sized (0.01 to 0.1%). The V call is TRBV6-5, the J call TRBJ2-5, with D perhaps TRBD1 (6 bases). With 7 bases removed from V and 3 bases from J, the gap between germline ends came to 24 bases. CDR1 and CDR2 from the germline V gene are MNHEY and SVGAGI. The CDR3 covers 17 residues. This CDR3 is CASINLPPGHQKETQYF. The DNA for the CDR3 is TGTGCCAGCATAAACCTACCCCCGGGACACCAAAAAGAGACCCAGTACTTC.

This clonotype has at least ten counts. The chain uses TRBV10-3 and TRBJ2-4; no reliable D call. The CDR3 length is 12 residues. CDR1 is ENHRY, CDR2 SYGVKD, per germline. V lost 0 bases, J lost 5 bases, and 2 bases lay in between. The CDR3 region has the DNA TGTGCCATCAGTGAGTCAGAAAACATTCAGTACTTC. This sequence encodes CAISESENIQYF.